This passage covers 32 T cell receptor beta chains from one sample sequenced in a study of blood T cell repertoires in COVID-19. Repertoires were generated with immunoSEQ multiplex PCR, while TCRdb's copy carries only in-frame clones and drops some. Of about 56,000 clones listed, 89% are singletons. Sequencing used peripheral blood. Receptors were obtained from a human donor in a cohort sampled during active COVID-19.

CDR3 residues: CASSLVWGGVSTDTQYF. The CDR3 region has the DNA TGTGCCAGCAGCTTAGTTTGGGGGGGCGTCAGCACAGATACGCAGTATTTT. The chain links TRBV7-2 to TRBJ2-3, with D possibly matching TRBD2 (7 bases). Deletions cut 1 base from V and 0 bases from J, with 14 bases between. The CDR3 covers 17 residues. Germline lookup yields CDR1 SGHTA and CDR2 FQGNSA.

This chain links TRBV19 with TRBJ1-4, with D possibly TRBD1 on 5 matching bases. V was trimmed by 5 bases and J by 14 bases, leaving 15 bases between them. Germline CDR1 reads LNHDA; CDR2 reads SQIVND (reference sequence). The CDR3 is made up of 12 amino acids. CDR3 loop: CASSAQTEFLFF. CDR3 in DNA: TGTGCCAGTAGTGCCCAGACAGAGTTTCTGTTTTTT.

The chain links TRBV6-2 or TRBV6-3 to TRBJ1-5; maybe TRBD1 (6 bases). The CDR3 runs 15 residues. V was trimmed by 4 bases and J by 9 bases, leaving 19 bases between them. From germline, CDR1 is MNHEY and CDR2 SVGEGT. CDR3 sequence: CASSSFAGAPRPQHF. The DNA of the CDR3 is TGTGCCAGCAGTTCCTTCGCAGGGGCCCCAAGGCCCCAGCATTTT.

The genes are TRBV19 and TRBJ2-2; maybe TRBD1 (6 bases). Germline CDR1 LNHDA, CDR2 SQIVND (reference sequence). This CDR3 spans 14 amino acids. Trimming cost V 10 bases and J 2 bases, with 14 bases left between them. CDR3 nucleotides: TGTGCCACCACCGGGACATTTAACACCGGGGAGCTGTTTTTT. The encoded protein is CATTGTFNTGELFF.

CDR3 sequence: CASSLGGPNTEAFF. CDR3 nucleotides: TGTGCCAGCAGCCTAGGGGGGCCGAACACTGAAGCTTTCTTT. The V and J genes are TRBV7-9 and TRBJ1-1, with D possibly TRBD1 on 6 matching bases. Per germline, CDR1 SEHNR and CDR2 FQNEAQ (reference sequence). The CDR3 sequence is 14 residues long. V lost 5 bases and J 1 base, leaving 11 bases between the germline ends. Combining the CDR3 with reference TRBV7-9 and TRBJ1-1 gives the whole variable domain DTGVSQNPRHKITKRGQNVTFRCDPISEHNRLYWYRQTLGQGPEFLTYFQNEAQLEKSRLLSDRFSAERPKGSFSTLEIQRTEQGDSAMYLCASSLGGPNTEAFFGQGTRLTVV.

The rearrangement joins TRBV7-2 to TRBJ1-1; TRBD1 aligns across 11 bases. Germline V gives CDR1 SGHTA, CDR2 FQGNSA. The ends lost 5 bases at V and 1 base at J; junction bases unmatched: 6. This CDR3 contains 16 residues. The CDR3 bases are TGTGCCAGCAGCCCCCGGGGGACAGGGGGGAACACTGAAGCTTTCTTT. Translation: CASSPRGTGGNTEAFF.

V is TRBV6-2 or TRBV6-3 and J is TRBJ1-2, with 7 nucleotides matching TRBD1. Germline CDR1 MNHEY, CDR2 SVGEGT. This CDR3 region has 13 residues. With V trimmed by 4 bases and J by 6 bases, 5 bases remained unmatched. In DNA, the CDR3 is TGTGCCAGCAGTTCCGACAGGGACAATGGCTACACCTTC. The encoded protein is CASSSDRDNGYTF.

The chain recombines TRBV11-2 with TRBJ1-2; D may be TRBD1 (5 bases). V lost 1 base and J 5 bases, leaving 8 bases between the germline ends. Germline CDR1 SGHAT, CDR2 FQNNGV. CDR3 length equals 13 residues. CDR3 loop: CASSLGQSYGYTF. The CDR3 DNA reads as TGTGCCAGCAGCTTAGGACAGTCATATGGCTACACCTTC.

This chain links TRBV9 with TRBJ2-3; 14 positions match TRBD2. The CDR3 runs to 17 residues. In germline, CDR1 is SGDLS, CDR2 YYNGEE. With V trimmed by 3 bases and J by 6 bases, 9 bases remained unmatched. The CDR3 here is CASSEETSGGASDTQYF. In DNA, the CDR3 is TGTGCCAGCAGCGAGGAGACTAGCGGGGGGGCATCGGATACGCAGTATTTT.

V and J are TRBV7-2 and TRBJ1-2; 9 nucleotides line up with TRBD1. The junction had 12 bases not matched to a gene; V was cut back by 0 bases and J by 4 bases. CDR3 length: 18 residues. Germline loops: CDR1 SGHTA, CDR2 FQGNSA. This CDR3 is CASSLATGTGTGSYGYTF. The CDR3 bases are TGTGCCAGCAGCTTAGCAACTGGTACCGGGACAGGGTCCTATGGCTACACCTTC. Drawing the rest from reference TRBV7-2 and TRBJ1-2, the complete variable domain is GAGVSQSPSNKVTEKGKDVELRCDPISGHTALYWYRQSLGQGLEFLIYFQGNSAPDKSGLPSDRFSAERTGGSVSTLTIQRTQQEDSAVYLCASSLATGTGTGSYGYTFGSGTRLTVV.

The V gene is TRBV11-2, the J gene TRBJ2-1; 8 bases map to TRBD2. V dropped 5 bases and J dropped 6; count of bases not matched to a gene: 12. The CDR3 totals 16 residues. Germline V CDR1 and CDR2: SGHAT, FQNNGV. The CDR3 sequence is CASSRSGGGLVNEQFF. The CDR3 DNA reads as TGTGCCAGCAGCCGGTCGGGCGGGGGGCTCGTCAATGAGCAGTTCTTC.

The chain's CDR3 is CASSSRTRAQYF. CDR3 nucleotides: TGTGCCAGCAGCTCCCGCACTCGGGCCCAGTACTTC. The chain joins TRBV7-8 to TRBJ2-5; D gene ambiguous. Looked up from germline, CDR1 is SGHVS and CDR2 is FQNEAQ. The CDR3 totals 12 residues. V lost 4 bases to trimming and J lost 9 bases, with 12 bases between them.

The rearrangement links TRBV11-2 to TRBJ2-1; the D is unclear. Germline assignment: CDR1 SGHAT and CDR2 FQNNGV. This CDR3 is built from 11 residues. The ends were cut back, 9 bases at V and 8 bases at J, with 11 bases in the middle. CDR3 nucleotides: TGTGCCAGAGGCGACTGGGATGAGCAGTTCTTC. This encodes CARGDWDEQFF.

The V and J genes are TRBV18 and TRBJ1-1; D call uncertain. The germline CDR1 and CDR2 sequences are KGHSH and LQKENI. V gave up 0 bases and J gave up 1 base, with 12 bases separating them. This CDR3 comprises 16 residues. CDR3 sequence (DNA): TGTGCCAGCTCACCACCGGCTGGGCGTGGGAACACTGAAGCTTTCTTT. It encodes CASSPPAGRGNTEAFF. The complete variable domain, with remaining parts taken from reference TRBV18 and TRBJ1-1, reads NAGVMQNPRHLVRRRGQEARLRCSPMKGHSHVYWYRQLPEEGLKFMVYLQKENIIDESGMPKERFSAEFPKEGPSILRIQQVVRGDSAAYFCASSPPAGRGNTEAFFGQGTRLTVV.

CDR3 nucleotide sequence: TGTGCCAGCAGCCAACAGGGAAACCTCTCCAATTCACCCCTCCACTTT. Translating gives CASSQQGNLSNSPLHF. This chain connects TRBV7-6 to TRBJ1-6, with a weak D call TRBD1 (6 bases). Trimming removed 5 bases at V and 7 bases at J, with 18 bases between. CDR1 is SGHVS and CDR2 is FNYEAQ in the germline V gene. CDR3 size: 16 residues. Based on the CDR3 plus reference TRBV7-6 and TRBJ1-6, the full variable domain is GAGVSQSPRYKVTKRGQDVALRCDPISGHVSLYWYRQALGQGPEFLTYFNYEAQQDKSGLPNDRFSAERPEGSISTLTIQRTEQRDSAMYRCASSQQGNLSNSPLHFGNGTRLTVT.

The chain employs TRBV18 and TRBJ2-2; TRBD2 matches 9 bases. Germline lookup yields CDR1 KGHSH and CDR2 LQKENI. This CDR3 has 15 amino acids. Losses at the gene ends were 0 bases for V and 6 bases for J; bases not matched to a gene: 2. CDR3 DNA: TGTGCCAGCTCACCACCGGGACTAGCCCCCGGGGAGCTGTTTTTT. This codes for CASSPPGLAPGELFF. The whole variable domain, remainder taken from reference TRBV18 and TRBJ2-2, is NAGVMQNPRHLVRRRGQEARLRCSPMKGHSHVYWYRQLPEEGLKFMVYLQKENIIDESGMPKERFSAEFPKEGPSILRIQQVVRGDSAAYFCASSPPGLAPGELFFGEGSRLTVL.

The rearrangement links TRBV7-2 to TRBJ1-1; D might be TRBD1 (5 bases). The V gene's germline CDR1 is SGHTA and CDR2 FQGNSA. The CDR3 runs to 14 residues. V lost 4 bases to trimming and J lost 5 bases, with 14 bases between them. The DNA of the CDR3 is TGTGCCAGCAGCTCTGGGGCAGGGAGGACTGAAGCTTTCTTT. It yields the protein CASSSGAGRTEAFF.

V is TRBV6-6 and J is TRBJ2-2, with a possible D match to TRBD2 (5 bases). This CDR3 has 13 residues. V gave up 4 bases and J gave up 8 bases, with 11 bases separating them. CDR1 is MNHNY, CDR2 SVGAGI, per germline (reference sequence). In DNA, the CDR3 is TGTGCCAGCAGTTTGAGGGCCCCGGGGGAGCTGTTTTTT. It is translated as CASSLRAPGELFF.

The rearrangement uses TRBV12-3 or TRBV12-4 and TRBJ2-3, with D uncertain. The germline V and J ends were trimmed by 6 bases and 0 bases, with 4 bases remaining between them. The length of the CDR3 is 12 residues. The CDR3 sequence is CASSYSTDTQYF. The CDR3 nucleotides read TGTGCCAGCAGCTATAGCACAGATACGCAGTATTTT.

The rearrangement links TRBV3-1 (or the pseudogene TRBV3-2) to TRBJ1-3, with D possibly being TRBD1 (6 bases). In germline, CDR1 is LGHDT, CDR2 YNNKEL (reference sequence). Trimming removed 8 bases at V and 10 bases at J, with 12 bases between. The CDR3 sequence is 11 residues long. This CDR3 is CASAQGHTIYF. The CDR3 nucleotides read TGTGCCAGCGCCCAGGGGCATACCATATATTTT.

This clone was recorded a few times. The chain links TRBV7-9 to TRBJ1-2, with unresolved D. Germline CDR1 is SEHNR and CDR2 is FQNEAQ (reference sequence). V was trimmed by 6 bases and J by 4 bases, leaving 15 bases between them. This CDR3 is 14 amino acids long. The CDR3 is CASSLQVVSYGYTF. In nucleotides, the CDR3 is TGTGCCAGCAGTTTGCAGGTAGTAAGCTATGGCTACACCTTC.

The chain uses TRBV3-1 (or the pseudogene TRBV3-2) and TRBJ2-7; TRBD1 agrees at 7 bases. V shed 6 bases and J 4 bases; nucleotides not matched to a gene: 12. The CDR3 spans 15 residues. The V gene's germline CDR1 is LGHDT and CDR2 YNNKEL (reference sequence). CDR3 sequence (DNA): TGTGCCAGCAGTTTCGACAGGGAAGTTCGATACGAGCAGTACTTC. Encoded protein: CASSFDREVRYEQYF.

The rearrangement joins TRBV3-1 (or the pseudogene TRBV3-2) to TRBJ1-1, with a weak D call TRBD1 (6 bases). The germline gives CDR1 LGHDT, CDR2 YNNKEL (reference sequence). This CDR3 is 15 amino acids long. V lost 3 bases and J lost 0, with 11 bases in between. The CDR3 bases are TGTGCCAGCAGCCATCTCGGGACAATGAACACTGAAGCTTTCTTT. This encodes CASSHLGTMNTEAFF.

The chain employs TRBV2 and TRBJ2-1; the D is unclear. CDR1 SNHLY and CDR2 FYNNEI come from the germline V gene. Between the trimmed V and J ends, which lost 5 bases and 9 bases, there was a span of 20 bases. This CDR3 is built from 15 residues. In DNA, the CDR3 is TGTGCCAGCAGTCCCAGGTTACTCAGTTATAGTGAGCAGTTCTTC. This encodes CASSPRLLSYSEQFF.

This clone has only a few counts. The V and J genes are TRBV7-9 and TRBJ1-2, with D uncertain. V lost 5 bases, J lost 4 bases, and 11 bases lay in between. Germline values: CDR1 SEHNR, CDR2 FQNEAQ (reference sequence). The CDR3 has 13 residues. CDR3 DNA: TGTGCCAGCAGCCTAAACCCGAGCTATGGCTACACCTTC. Translated: CASSLNPSYGYTF.

V is TRBV6-5 and J is TRBJ2-1; 12 nucleotides match TRBD1. V lost 8 bases, J lost 6 bases, and 2 bases stayed unmatched. CDR1 and CDR2 from the germline V gene are MNHEY and SVGAGI. The CDR3 spans 13 residues. For the CDR3, the DNA is TGTGCCAGCGGGGACAGGGGGCTCAATGAGCAGTTCTTC. As protein: CASGDRGLNEQFF.

The rearrangement joins TRBV3-1 (or the pseudogene TRBV3-2) to TRBJ1-1; D unclear. Germline V gene data show CDR1 as LGHDT and CDR2 as YNNKEL (reference sequence). The CDR3 sequence is 15 residues long. V was cut by 2 bases and J by 1 base, with 11 bases left in between. The chain's CDR3 is CASSQLHSSNTEAFF. The CDR3 nucleotides read TGTGCCAGCAGCCAACTCCACAGCTCGAACACTGAAGCTTTCTTT.

The chain is built from TRBV9 and TRBJ1-1; D gene unclear. The germline V gene encodes CDR1 SGDLS and CDR2 YYNGEE. This CDR3 contains 15 residues. V lost 3 bases, J lost 2 bases, and 14 bases lay in between. CDR3 bases: TGTGCCAGCAGCGCAGAGGGAGAGGTAAACACTGAAGCTTTCTTT. Translated: CASSAEGEVNTEAFF.

The chain combines TRBV3-1 (or the pseudogene TRBV3-2) with TRBJ1-3; D not resolved. The CDR3 has 13 residues. The ends were cut back, 0 bases at V and 5 bases at J, with 5 bases in the middle. Germline CDR1 LGHDT, CDR2 YNNKEL (reference sequence). CDR3 nucleotide sequence: TGTGCCAGCAGCCAAGATGCGCGAAACACCATATATTTT. It encodes CASSQDARNTIYF.

The genes are TRBV4-1 and TRBJ2-3; D is uncertain. Germline CDR1 reads MGHRA; CDR2 reads YSYEKL. V lost 3 bases to trimming and J lost 5 bases, with 6 bases between them. The CDR3 runs to 12 residues. The CDR3 region is CASSHPRDTQYF. CDR3 DNA: TGCGCCAGCAGCCACCCCCGAGATACGCAGTATTTT.

CDR3 in DNA: TGCGCCAGCAGCCCCGGACAGGTTATCGAGACCCAGTACTTC. Encoded protein: CASSPGQVIETQYF. The chain recombines TRBV5-1 with TRBJ2-5; 7 bases fit TRBD1. The V and J ends lost 4 bases and 5 bases, in that order; junction bases with no gene match: 8. From germline, CDR1 is SGHRS and CDR2 YFSETQ. The CDR3 runs 14 residues.

This clone was observed a single time. The chain uses TRBV7-2 and TRBJ1-2, with a weak D call TRBD1 (5 bases). The V gene lost 2 bases and the J gene lost 5 bases, with 9 bases spanning the gap. The CDR3 has 13 amino acids. CDR1 and CDR2 from the germline V gene are SGHTA and FQGNSA. CDR3 in amino acids: CASSLRRGYGYTF. CDR3 DNA sequence: TGTGCCAGCAGCTTAAGGCGGGGGTATGGCTACACCTTC. Combining the CDR3 with reference TRBV7-2 and TRBJ1-2 gives the whole variable domain GAGVSQSPSNKVTEKGKDVELRCDPISGHTALYWYRQSLGQGLEFLIYFQGNSAPDKSGLPSDRFSAERTGGSVSTLTIQRTQQEDSAVYLCASSLRRGYGYTFGSGTRLTVV.